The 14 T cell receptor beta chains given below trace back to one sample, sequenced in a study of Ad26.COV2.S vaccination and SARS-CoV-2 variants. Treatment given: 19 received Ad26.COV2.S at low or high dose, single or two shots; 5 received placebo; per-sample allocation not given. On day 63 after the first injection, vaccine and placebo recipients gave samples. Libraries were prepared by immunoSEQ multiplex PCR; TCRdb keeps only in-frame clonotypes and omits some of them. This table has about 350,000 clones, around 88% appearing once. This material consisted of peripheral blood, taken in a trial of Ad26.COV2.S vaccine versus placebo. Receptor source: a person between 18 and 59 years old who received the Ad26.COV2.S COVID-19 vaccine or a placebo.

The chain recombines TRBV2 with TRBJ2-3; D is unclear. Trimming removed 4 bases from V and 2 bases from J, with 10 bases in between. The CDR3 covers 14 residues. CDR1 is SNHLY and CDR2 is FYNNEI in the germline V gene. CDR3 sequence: CASSVTAYTDTQYF. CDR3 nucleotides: TGTGCCAGCAGTGTCACAGCTTACACAGATACGCAGTATTTT.

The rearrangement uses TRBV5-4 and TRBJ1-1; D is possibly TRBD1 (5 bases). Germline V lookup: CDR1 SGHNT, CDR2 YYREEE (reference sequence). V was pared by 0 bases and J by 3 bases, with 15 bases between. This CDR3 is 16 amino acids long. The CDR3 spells CASSLAGDPAYTEAFF. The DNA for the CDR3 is TGTGCCAGCAGCTTGGCGGGGGATCCGGCGTACACTGAAGCTTTCTTT.

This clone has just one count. CDR3 in amino acids: CASRVTSGVLQETQYF. CDR3 nucleotides: TGTGCCAGCAGGGTTACTAGCGGCGTCCTCCAAGAGACCCAGTACTTC. V and J are TRBV28 and TRBJ2-5, with 8 bases lining up with TRBD2. Germline CDR1 MDHEN, CDR2 SYDVKM. With V trimmed by 6 bases and J by 1 base, 10 bases remained unmatched. This CDR3 has 16 amino acids.

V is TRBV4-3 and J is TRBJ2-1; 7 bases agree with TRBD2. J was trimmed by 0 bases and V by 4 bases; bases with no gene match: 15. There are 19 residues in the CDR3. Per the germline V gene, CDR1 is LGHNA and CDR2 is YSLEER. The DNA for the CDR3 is TGCGCCAGCAGCCGCCGACTAGCAACCGGGCCTTACTCCTACAATGAGCAGTTCTTC. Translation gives CASSRRLATGPYSYNEQFF.

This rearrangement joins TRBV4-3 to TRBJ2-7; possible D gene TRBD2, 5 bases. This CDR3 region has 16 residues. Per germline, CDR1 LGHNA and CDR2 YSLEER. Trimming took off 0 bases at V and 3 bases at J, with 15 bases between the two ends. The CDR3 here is CASSQDWAGTDYEQYF. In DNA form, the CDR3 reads TGCGCCAGCAGCCAAGACTGGGCGGGCACCGACTACGAGCAGTACTTC.

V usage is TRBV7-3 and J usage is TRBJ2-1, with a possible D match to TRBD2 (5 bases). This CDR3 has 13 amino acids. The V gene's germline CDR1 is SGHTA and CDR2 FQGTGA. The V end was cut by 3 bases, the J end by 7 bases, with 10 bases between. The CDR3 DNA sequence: TGTGCCAGCAGCTTCCCACCGGGGAATGAGCAGTTCTTC. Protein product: CASSFPPGNEQFF.

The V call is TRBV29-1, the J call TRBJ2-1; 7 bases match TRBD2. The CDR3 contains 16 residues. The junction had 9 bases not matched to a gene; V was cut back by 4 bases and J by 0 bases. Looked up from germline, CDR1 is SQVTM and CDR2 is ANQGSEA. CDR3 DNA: TGCAGCGTTGGGCTACGGGGCGGGAGCTCCTACAATGAGCAGTTCTTC. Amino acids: CSVGLRGGSSYNEQFF.

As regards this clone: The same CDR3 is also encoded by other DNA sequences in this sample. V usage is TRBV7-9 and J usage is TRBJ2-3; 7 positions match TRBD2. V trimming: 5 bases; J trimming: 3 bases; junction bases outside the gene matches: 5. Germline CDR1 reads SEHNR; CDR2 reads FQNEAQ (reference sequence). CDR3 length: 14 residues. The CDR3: CASSRTGGTDTQYF. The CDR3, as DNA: TGTGCCAGCAGCCGAACGGGGGGAACAGATACGCAGTATTTT.

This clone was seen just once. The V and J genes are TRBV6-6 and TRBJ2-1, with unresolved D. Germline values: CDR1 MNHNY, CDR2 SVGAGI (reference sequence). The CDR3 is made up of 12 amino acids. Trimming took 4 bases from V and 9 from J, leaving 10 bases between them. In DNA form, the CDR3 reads TGTGCCAGCAGTTCAACGGGCGGTGAGCAGTTCTTC. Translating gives CASSSTGGEQFF.

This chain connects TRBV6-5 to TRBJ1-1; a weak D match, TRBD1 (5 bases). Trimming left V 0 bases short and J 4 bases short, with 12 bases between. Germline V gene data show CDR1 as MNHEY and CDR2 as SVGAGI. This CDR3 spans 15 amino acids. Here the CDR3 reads CASSYSTGTVTEAFF. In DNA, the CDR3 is TGTGCCAGCAGTTACTCGACCGGGACTGTCACTGAAGCTTTCTTT.

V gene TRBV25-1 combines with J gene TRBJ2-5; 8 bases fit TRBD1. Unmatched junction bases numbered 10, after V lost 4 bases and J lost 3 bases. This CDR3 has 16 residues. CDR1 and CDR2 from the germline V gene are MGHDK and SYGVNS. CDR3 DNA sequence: TGTGCCAGCAGTGGGGTTATAGGGACAGGAAAAGAGACCCAGTACTTC. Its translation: CASSGVIGTGKETQYF.

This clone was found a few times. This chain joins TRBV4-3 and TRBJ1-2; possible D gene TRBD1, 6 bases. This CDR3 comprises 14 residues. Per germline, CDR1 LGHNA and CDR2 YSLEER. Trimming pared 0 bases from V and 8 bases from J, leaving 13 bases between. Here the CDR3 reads CASSQERGARGYTF. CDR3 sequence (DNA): TGCGCCAGCAGCCAAGAGCGGGGGGCGAGGGGCTACACCTTC.

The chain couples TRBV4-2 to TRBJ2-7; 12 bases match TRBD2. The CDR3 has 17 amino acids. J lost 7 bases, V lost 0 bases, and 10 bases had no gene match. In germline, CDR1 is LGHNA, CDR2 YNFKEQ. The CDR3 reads CASSQEKTSGSFGEQYF. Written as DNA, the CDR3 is TGTGCCAGCAGCCAAGAAAAGACTAGCGGGAGCTTCGGTGAGCAGTACTTC.

The CDR3, as DNA: TGTGCCAGCAGCTTGGTACCCCAAGAGACCCAGTACTTC. Translation: CASSLVPQETQYF. The chain has TRBV11-1 and TRBJ2-5; D ambiguous. Germline CDR1 SGHAT, CDR2 FQDESV (reference sequence). CDR3 length: 13 amino acids. Trimming took off 3 bases at V and 1 base at J, with 6 bases between the two ends.